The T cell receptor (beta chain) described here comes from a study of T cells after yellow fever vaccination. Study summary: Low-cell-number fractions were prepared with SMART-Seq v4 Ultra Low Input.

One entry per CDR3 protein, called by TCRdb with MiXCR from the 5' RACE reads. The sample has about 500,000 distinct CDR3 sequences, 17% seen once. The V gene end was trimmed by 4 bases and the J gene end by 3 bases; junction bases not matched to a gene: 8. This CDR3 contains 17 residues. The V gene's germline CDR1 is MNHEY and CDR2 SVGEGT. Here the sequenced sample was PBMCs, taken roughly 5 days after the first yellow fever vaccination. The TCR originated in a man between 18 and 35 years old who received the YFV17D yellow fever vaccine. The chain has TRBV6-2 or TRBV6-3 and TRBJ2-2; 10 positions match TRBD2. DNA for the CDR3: TGTGCCAGCAGTTGGAGTAGCGGGGGGCAGGACACCGGGGAGCTGTTTTTT. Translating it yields CASSWSSGGQDTGELFF.